This T cell receptor (beta chain) was found in a study of T-cell memory formation after mild COVID-19. One entry per CDR3 protein results from TCRdb running MiXCR on the 5' RACE reads. The table has 300,000 to 400,000 distinct CDR3 sequences, 28% seen once. Germline CDR1 reads MNHNS; CDR2 reads SASEGT. The CDR3 spans 15 residues. Trimming removed 0 bases at V and 1 base at J, with 7 bases between. To note about this clonotype: Its matching antigen is unknown.

Study-level results: Detection of some responders pre-infection suggested pre-existing cross-reactive memory T cells participated. Those CD4+ clones that contracted were mainly in CM and EM (CD8+ ones in EMRA). While clones contracting from day 15 to 85 were balanced between CD4 and CD8, later expanders leaned CD4+.

The sequence was obtained from an adult woman who had mild COVID-19 (a few samples of this study predate the infection). Cell type and time point are not known. The rearrangement links TRBV6-1 to TRBJ1-3, with D perhaps matching TRBD1 (5 bases). The sequencing input was PBMCs or a T cell subset sorted from them (not recorded which). The CDR3 spells CASSEARGSGNTIYF. CDR3 nucleotides: TGTGCCAGCAGTGAAGCGCGGGGGTCTGGAAACACCATATATTTT.